The 15 T cell receptor beta chains below come from one sample, sequenced in a study of CD8 T cells in ankylosing spondylitis. TCRdb recomputed calls from the 5' RACE reads with MiXCR, one row per CDR3 protein. Of some 220,000 distinct CDR3 sequences listed, about 10% are singletons. The sequenced sample was blood, either unsorted or a sorted T cell fraction (not recorded which). The receptors shown here come from a male donor with ankylosing spondylitis or in good health (not recorded which).

This chain connects TRBV20-1 to TRBJ2-5; possibly TRBD2 for D (7 bases). The CDR3 is 14 residues long. Germline V lookup: CDR1 DFQATT, CDR2 SNEGSKA (reference sequence). V shed 1 base and J shed 4 bases, with 13 bases lying between them. The CDR3 DNA reads TGCAGTGCTAGAGCGGGAGGAGGGGGAGAGACCCAGTACTTC. It translates to CSARAGGGGETQYF.

This clonotype was observed a few times. V and J are TRBV7-9 and TRBJ2-2; D uncertain. The CDR3 runs to 15 residues. Trimming shortened V by 4 bases and J by 0 bases, and 9 bases separated the two germline ends. The germline CDR1 and CDR2 sequences are SEHNR and FQNEAQ (reference sequence). The DNA for the CDR3 is TGTGCCAGCAGCTCCGTCAAGGCGAACACCGGGGAGCTGTTTTTT. The encoded protein is CASSSVKANTGELFF.

This clonotype was counted at least ten times. The chain links TRBV6-1 to TRBJ1-2; D unresolved. This CDR3 comprises 14 residues. V dropped 4 bases and J dropped 2 bases, with 11 bases sitting between them. The germline V gene has CDR1 MNHNS and CDR2 SASEGT. The CDR3 nucleotides read TGTGCCAGCAGTGCGGGCATCGCAAACTATGGCTACACCTTC. Its translation: CASSAGIANYGYTF.

This clonotype occurred many times. The V and J genes are TRBV5-1 and TRBJ1-1; D ambiguous. The CDR3 runs 15 residues. V gave up 0 bases and J gave up 0 bases, with 9 bases separating them. CDR1 is SGHRS, CDR2 YFSETQ, per germline. The CDR3 region is CASSLGGRMNTEAFF. The DNA of the CDR3 is TGCGCCAGCAGCTTGGGCGGCAGAATGAACACTGAAGCTTTCTTT. Looking up the rest from reference TRBV5-1 and TRBJ1-1 gives the full variable domain: KAGVTQTPRYLIKTRGQQVTLSCSPISGHRSVSWYQQTPGQGLQFLFEYFSETQRNKGNFPGRFSGRQFSNSRSEMNVSTLELGDSALYLCASSLGGRMNTEAFFGQGTRLTVV.

This clonotype has a count of ten or more. The chain combines TRBV19 with TRBJ2-6; D is uncertain. This CDR3 comprises 12 residues. V was pared by 7 bases and J by 3 bases, with 4 bases between. Germline V gene sequence: CDR1 LNHDA, CDR2 SQIVND (reference sequence). The CDR3: CASKGGANVLTF. The CDR3 nucleotides are TGTGCCAGTAAAGGTGGGGCCAACGTCCTGACTTTC.

This clonotype has ten or more counts. The V call is TRBV12-3 or TRBV12-4, the J call TRBJ2-3; no clear D. The CDR3 is made up of 15 amino acids. Trimming removed 5 bases from V and 0 bases from J, with 12 bases in between. CDR3 sequence: CASSRAAPSTDTQYF. The CDR3 DNA follows: TGTGCCAGCAGTAGAGCAGCCCCTAGCACAGATACGCAGTATTTT.

This clonotype occurred many times. The chain links TRBV11-1 to TRBJ2-2; tentatively, D is TRBD1 (6 bases). Looked up from germline, CDR1 is SGHAT and CDR2 is FQDESV (reference sequence). The CDR3 totals 18 residues. Trimming left V 3 bases short and J 6 bases short, with 23 bases between. The CDR3 region has the DNA TGTGCCAGCAGCTTCCCTACCGGAACAGGGCGGATCCCCGGGGAGCTGTTTTTT. Translation gives CASSFPTGTGRIPGELFF.

This clonotype came up many times. The V call is TRBV30, the J call TRBJ2-4; D uncertain. The V end lost 3 bases, the J end lost 8 bases, and 11 bases lay between the germline ends. This CDR3 has 12 amino acids. Germline CDR1 is GTSNPN and CDR2 is SVGIG (reference sequence). This CDR3 is CAWRVGPDIQYF. The CDR3 region has the DNA TGTGCCTGGAGGGTCGGTCCGGACATTCAGTACTTC.

This clonotype was picked up many times. The chain has TRBV21-1 and TRBJ1-4; TRBD1, the table's D call, lacks a check against the DNA. TRBV21-1 is deemed a pseudogene. This CDR3 is 18 amino acids long. CDR3 loop: CASSKAGPDRVVNEKLFF. The DNA for the CDR3 is TGTGCCAGCAGCAAAGCTGGGCCTGACAGGGTCGTGAATGAAAAACTGTTTTTT.

The chain links TRBV24-1 to TRBJ2-1, with 11 positions matching TRBD2. The CDR3 loop spans 16 amino acids. CDR1 is KGHDR, CDR2 SFDVKD, per germline. J lost 7 bases, V lost 4 bases, and 8 bases had no gene match. The CDR3 loop reads CATSDRSGRAGNEQFF. In nucleotides, the CDR3 is TGTGCCACCAGTGACCGTAGCGGGAGGGCCGGGAATGAGCAGTTCTTC.

The J gene is TRBJ2-7, the V gene TRBV7-2; possibly TRBD1 or TRBD2 for D (6 bases each). Germline CDR1 is SGHTA and CDR2 is FQGNSA. Trimming shortened V by 1 base and J by 3 bases, and 13 bases separated the two germline ends. CDR3 length: 15 amino acids. CDR3 protein: CASSLDGGVSYEQYF. CDR3 DNA sequence: TGTGCCAGCAGCTTAGACGGGGGCGTTAGCTACGAGCAGTACTTC.

This clonotype was recorded many times. V gene TRBV28 combines with J gene TRBJ1-2; TRBD1 agrees at 9 bases. The V gene end was trimmed by 7 bases and the J gene end by 1 base; junction bases not matched to a gene: 7. CDR3 length equals 15 residues. Germline values: CDR1 MDHEN, CDR2 SYDVKM. The CDR3 DNA follows: TGTGCCAGCACCCTAAGGGACAGGGTTAACTATGGCTACACCTTC. This gives the protein CASTLRDRVNYGYTF.

This clonotype was recorded many times. The chain links TRBV5-1 to TRBJ2-7; TRBD2 agrees at 8 bases. V shed 6 bases, J shed 6 bases, and the junction held 11 bases outside the gene matches. Germline-derived CDR1 and CDR2 are SGHRS and YFSETQ. CDR3 length equals 14 residues. The CDR3 is CASTRGGSPAEQYF. DNA of the CDR3: TGCGCCAGCACCCGGGGGGGCTCACCGGCCGAGCAGTACTTC.

In its sample, this clonotype was seen many times. The chain joins TRBV5-1 to TRBJ2-3; maybe TRBD2 (5 bases). The germline V gene encodes CDR1 SGHRS and CDR2 YFSETQ. Trimming stripped 3 bases from V and 2 bases from J, with 10 bases between. The CDR3 spans 14 residues. The CDR3 spells CASSSRGSTDTQYF. The CDR3 DNA reads TGCGCCAGCAGCTCCCGAGGGTCCACAGATACGCAGTATTTT.

This clonotype has more than one count but fewer than ten. V is TRBV12-3 or TRBV12-4 and J is TRBJ2-1, with D possibly being TRBD1 (5 bases). The germline V and J ends were trimmed by 6 bases and 11 bases, with 23 bases remaining between them. The CDR3 runs to 15 residues. The DNA for the CDR3 is TGTGCCAGCAGCCCGACCCAGCTTAGGGGATTGAAGCAGTTCTTC. Translated: CASSPTQLRGLKQFF.